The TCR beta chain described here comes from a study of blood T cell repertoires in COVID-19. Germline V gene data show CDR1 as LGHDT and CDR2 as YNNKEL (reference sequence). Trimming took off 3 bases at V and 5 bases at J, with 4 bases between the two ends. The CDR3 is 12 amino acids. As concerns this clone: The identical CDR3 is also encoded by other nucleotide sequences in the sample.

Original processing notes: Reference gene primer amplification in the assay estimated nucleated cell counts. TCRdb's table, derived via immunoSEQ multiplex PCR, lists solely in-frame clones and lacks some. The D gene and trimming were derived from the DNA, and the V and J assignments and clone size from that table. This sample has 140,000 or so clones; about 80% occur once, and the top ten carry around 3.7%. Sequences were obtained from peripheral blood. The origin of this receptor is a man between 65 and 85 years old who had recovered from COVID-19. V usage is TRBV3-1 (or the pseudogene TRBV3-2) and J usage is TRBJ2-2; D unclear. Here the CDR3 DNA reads TGTGCCAGCAGCCATTTAACCGGGGAGCTGTTTTTT. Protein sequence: CASSHLTGELFF.